In this sample, the clone carrying this T cell receptor beta chain turned up once. The data belong to a study of blood T cell repertoires in COVID-19. Assay: immunoSEQ multiplex PCR; the TCRdb copy retains only in-frame clones and omits some. The sample lists approximately 230,000 clones; approximately 84% were seen once. Trimming removed 5 bases from V and 8 bases from J; junction bases left unmatched: 12. Germline loops: CDR1 SGHTA, CDR2 FQGNSA. This CDR3 spans 16 amino acids. Sequenced: PBMCs or T cells enriched from blood (not recorded which). The clonotype was recovered from a middle-aged man who had recovered from COVID-19. The chain is built from TRBV7-2 and TRBJ1-2, with TRBD1 matching over 12 bases. The DNA for the CDR3 is TGTGCCAGCAGCCTGGGGACAGGGGGCGCTTTCGGAGGCTACACCTTC. It specifies CASSLGTGGAFGGYTF.